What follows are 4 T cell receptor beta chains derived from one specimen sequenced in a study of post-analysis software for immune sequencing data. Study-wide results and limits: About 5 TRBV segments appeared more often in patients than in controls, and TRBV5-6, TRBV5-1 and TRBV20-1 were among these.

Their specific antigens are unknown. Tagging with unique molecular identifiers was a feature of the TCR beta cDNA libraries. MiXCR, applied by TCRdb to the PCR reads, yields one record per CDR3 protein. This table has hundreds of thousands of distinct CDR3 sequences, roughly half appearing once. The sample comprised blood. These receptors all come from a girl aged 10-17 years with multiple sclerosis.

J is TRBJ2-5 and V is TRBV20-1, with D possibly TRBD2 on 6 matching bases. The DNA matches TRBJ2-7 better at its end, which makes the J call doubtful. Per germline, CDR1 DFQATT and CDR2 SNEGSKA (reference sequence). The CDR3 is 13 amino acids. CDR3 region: CSARRENAYEQYF. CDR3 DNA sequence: TGCAGTGCTCGGCGGGAAAACGCCTACGAGCAGTACTTC.

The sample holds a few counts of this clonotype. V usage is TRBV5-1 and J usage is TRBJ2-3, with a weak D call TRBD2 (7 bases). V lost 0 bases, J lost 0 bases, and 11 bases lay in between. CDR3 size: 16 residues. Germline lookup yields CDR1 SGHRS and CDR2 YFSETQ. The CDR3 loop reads CASSLEGGTSTDTQYF. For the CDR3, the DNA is TGCGCCAGCAGCTTGGAGGGGGGGACTAGCACAGATACGCAGTATTTT.

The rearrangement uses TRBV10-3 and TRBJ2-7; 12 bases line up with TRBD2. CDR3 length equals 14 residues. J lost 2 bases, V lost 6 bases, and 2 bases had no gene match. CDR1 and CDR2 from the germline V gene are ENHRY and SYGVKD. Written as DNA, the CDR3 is TGTGCCATCAGGCTAGCGGGAGGGCCCTACGAGCAGTACTTC. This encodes CAIRLAGGPYEQYF.

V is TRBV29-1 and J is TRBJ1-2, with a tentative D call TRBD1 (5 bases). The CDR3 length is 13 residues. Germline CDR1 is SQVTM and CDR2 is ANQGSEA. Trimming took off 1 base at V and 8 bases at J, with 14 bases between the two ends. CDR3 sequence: CSVEVGEVLGYTF. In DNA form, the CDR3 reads TGCAGCGTTGAAGTAGGGGAGGTGCTGGGCTACACCTTC.